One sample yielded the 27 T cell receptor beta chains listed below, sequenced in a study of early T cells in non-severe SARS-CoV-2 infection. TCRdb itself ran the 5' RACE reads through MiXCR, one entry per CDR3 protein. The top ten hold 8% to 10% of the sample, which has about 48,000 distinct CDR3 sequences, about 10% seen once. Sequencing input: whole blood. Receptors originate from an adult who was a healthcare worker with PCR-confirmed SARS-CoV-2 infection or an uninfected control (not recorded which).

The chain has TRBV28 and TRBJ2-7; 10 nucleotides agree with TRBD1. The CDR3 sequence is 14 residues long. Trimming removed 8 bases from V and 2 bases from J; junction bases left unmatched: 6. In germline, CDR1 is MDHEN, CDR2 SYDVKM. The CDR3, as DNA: TGTGCCAGCGGGAAGACAGGGGGCCCCTACGAGCAGTACTTC. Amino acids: CASGKTGGPYEQYF.

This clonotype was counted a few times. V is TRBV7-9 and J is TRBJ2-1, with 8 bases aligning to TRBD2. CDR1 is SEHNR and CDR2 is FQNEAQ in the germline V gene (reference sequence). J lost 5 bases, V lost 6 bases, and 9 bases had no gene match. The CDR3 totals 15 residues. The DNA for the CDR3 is TGTGCCAGCAGGAAAGCGGGAGTCCTGGACAATGAGCAGTTCTTC. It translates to CASRKAGVLDNEQFF.

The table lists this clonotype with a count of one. CDR3 DNA sequence: TGTGCCAGCAGCCTTGATCCTAGCGGATACACAGATACGCAGTATTTT. Amino acids: CASSLDPSGYTDTQYF. The chain joins TRBV9 to TRBJ2-3, with TRBD2 matching 7 bases. This CDR3 has 16 amino acids. V shed 4 bases, J shed 2 bases, and the junction held 10 bases outside the gene matches. The germline CDR1 and CDR2 sequences are SGDLS and YYNGEE.

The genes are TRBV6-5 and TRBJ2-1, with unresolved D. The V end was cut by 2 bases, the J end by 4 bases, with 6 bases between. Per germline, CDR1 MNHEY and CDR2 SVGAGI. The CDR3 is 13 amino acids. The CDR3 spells CASSYAVYNEQFF. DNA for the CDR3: TGTGCCAGCAGTTACGCGGTATACAATGAGCAGTTCTTC.

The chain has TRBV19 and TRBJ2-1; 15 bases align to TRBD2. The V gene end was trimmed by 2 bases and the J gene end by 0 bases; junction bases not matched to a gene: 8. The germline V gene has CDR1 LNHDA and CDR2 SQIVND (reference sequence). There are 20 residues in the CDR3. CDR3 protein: CASSILGLAGGPISYNEQFF. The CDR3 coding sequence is TGTGCCAGTAGTATACTCGGACTAGCGGGAGGGCCAATCTCCTACAATGAGCAGTTCTTC. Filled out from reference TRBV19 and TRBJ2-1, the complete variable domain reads DGGITQSPKYLFRKEGQNVTLSCEQNLNHDAMYWYRQDPGQGLRLIYYSQIVNDFQKGDIAEGYSVSREKKESFPLTVTSAQKNPTAFYLCASSILGLAGGPISYNEQFFGPGTRLTVL.

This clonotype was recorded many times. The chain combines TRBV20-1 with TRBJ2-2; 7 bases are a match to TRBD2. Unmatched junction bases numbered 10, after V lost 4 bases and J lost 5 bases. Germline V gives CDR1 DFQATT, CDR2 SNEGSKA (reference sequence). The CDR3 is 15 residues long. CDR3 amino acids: CSATPGLRLTGELFF. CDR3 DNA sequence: TGCAGTGCTACCCCGGGACTAAGGCTGACCGGGGAGCTGTTTTTT.

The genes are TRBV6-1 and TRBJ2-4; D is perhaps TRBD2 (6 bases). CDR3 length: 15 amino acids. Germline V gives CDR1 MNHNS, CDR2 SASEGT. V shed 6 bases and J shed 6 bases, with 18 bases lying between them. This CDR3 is CASSTGLQLVNIQYF. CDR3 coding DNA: TGTGCCAGCAGCACGGGACTTCAACTGGTAAACATTCAGTACTTC.

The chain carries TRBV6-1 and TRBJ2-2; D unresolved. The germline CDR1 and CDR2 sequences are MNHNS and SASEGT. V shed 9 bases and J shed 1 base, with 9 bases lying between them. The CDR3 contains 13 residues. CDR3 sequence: CASRTQNTGELFF. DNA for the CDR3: TGTGCCAGTAGGACGCAGAACACCGGGGAGCTGTTTTTT.

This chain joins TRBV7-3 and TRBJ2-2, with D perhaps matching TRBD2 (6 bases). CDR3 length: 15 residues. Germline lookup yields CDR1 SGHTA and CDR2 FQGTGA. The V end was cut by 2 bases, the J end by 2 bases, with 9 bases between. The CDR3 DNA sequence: TGTGCCAGCAGCTTATTGACTAGTAACACCGGGGAGCTGTTTTTT. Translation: CASSLLTSNTGELFF.

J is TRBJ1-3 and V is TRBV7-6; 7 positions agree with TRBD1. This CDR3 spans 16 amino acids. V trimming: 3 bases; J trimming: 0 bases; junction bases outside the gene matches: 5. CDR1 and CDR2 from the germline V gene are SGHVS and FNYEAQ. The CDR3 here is CASSFGTALSGNTIYF. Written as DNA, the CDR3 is TGTGCCAGCAGCTTTGGGACAGCGCTCTCTGGAAACACCATATATTTT.

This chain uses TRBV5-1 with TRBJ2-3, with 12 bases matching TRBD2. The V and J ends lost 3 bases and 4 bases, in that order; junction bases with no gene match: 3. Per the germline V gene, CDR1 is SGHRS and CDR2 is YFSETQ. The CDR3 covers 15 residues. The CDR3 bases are TGCGCCAGCAGCTATCCTAGCGGGAGGGCAGATACGCAGTATTTT. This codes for CASSYPSGRADTQYF.

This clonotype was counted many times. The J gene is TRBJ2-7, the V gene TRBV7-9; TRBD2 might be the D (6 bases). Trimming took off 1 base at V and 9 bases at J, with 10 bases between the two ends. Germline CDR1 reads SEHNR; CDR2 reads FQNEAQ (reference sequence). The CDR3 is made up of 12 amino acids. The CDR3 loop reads CASSLGSGGQYF. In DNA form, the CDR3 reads TGTGCCAGCAGCTTAGGTAGCGGAGGGCAGTACTTC.

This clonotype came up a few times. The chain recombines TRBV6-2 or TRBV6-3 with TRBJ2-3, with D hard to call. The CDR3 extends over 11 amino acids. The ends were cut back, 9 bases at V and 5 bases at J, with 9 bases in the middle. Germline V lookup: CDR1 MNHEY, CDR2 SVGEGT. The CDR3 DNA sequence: TGTGCCAGTTCGCGTGAAGATACGCAGTATTTT. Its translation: CASSREDTQYF.

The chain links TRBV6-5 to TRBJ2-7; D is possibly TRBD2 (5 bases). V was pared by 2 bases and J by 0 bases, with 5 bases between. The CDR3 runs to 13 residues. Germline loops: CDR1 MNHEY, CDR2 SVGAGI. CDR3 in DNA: TGTGCCAGCAGTTACGAGGGCTCCTACGAGCAGTACTTC. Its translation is CASSYEGSYEQYF.

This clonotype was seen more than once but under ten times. This CDR3 reads CASTLVVGARDTEAFF. The CDR3, as DNA: TGTGCCAGCACCCTAGTCGTGGGGGCCAGGGACACTGAAGCTTTCTTT. The chain has TRBV7-9 and TRBJ1-1, with a tentative D call TRBD1 (6 bases). Trimming left V 7 bases short and J 3 bases short, with 21 bases between. This CDR3 is 16 amino acids long. Germline V lookup: CDR1 SEHNR, CDR2 FQNEAQ (reference sequence).

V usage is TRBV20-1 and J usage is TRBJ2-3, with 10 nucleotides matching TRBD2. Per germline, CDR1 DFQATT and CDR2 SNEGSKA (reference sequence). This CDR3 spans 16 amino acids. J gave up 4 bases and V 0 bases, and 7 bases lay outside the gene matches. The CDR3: CSARDSSGRASDTQYF. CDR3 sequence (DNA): TGCAGTGCTAGAGATTCCAGCGGGAGGGCATCAGATACGCAGTATTTT.

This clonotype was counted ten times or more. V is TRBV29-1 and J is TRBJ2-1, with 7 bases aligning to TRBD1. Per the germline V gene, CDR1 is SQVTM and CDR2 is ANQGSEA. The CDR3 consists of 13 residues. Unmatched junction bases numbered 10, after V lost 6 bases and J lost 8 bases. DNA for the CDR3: TGCAGCGTGCCTACGGACAGGTTGGATGAGCAGTTCTTC. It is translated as CSVPTDRLDEQFF.

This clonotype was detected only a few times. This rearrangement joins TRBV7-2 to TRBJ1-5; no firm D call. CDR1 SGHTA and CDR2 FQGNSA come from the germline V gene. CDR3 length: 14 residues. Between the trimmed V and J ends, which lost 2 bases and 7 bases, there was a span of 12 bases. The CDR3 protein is CASSLKSSEQPQHF. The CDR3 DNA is TGTGCCAGCAGCTTAAAGTCGTCGGAGCAGCCCCAGCATTTT.

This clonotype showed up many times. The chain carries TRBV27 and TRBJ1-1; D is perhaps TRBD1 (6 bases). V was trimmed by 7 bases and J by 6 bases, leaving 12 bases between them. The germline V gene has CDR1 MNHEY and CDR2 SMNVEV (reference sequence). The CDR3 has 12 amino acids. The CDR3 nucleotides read TGTGCCAGCACCCGAGGGGGTTCTGAAGCTTTCTTT. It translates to CASTRGGSEAFF.

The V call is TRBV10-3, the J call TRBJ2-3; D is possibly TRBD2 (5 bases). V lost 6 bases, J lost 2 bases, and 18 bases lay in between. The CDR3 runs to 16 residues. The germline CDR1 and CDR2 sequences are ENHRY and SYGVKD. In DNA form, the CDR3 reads TGTGCCATCAGCCACGGCGCGGGTTTTCCCACAGATACGCAGTATTTT. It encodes CAISHGAGFPTDTQYF.

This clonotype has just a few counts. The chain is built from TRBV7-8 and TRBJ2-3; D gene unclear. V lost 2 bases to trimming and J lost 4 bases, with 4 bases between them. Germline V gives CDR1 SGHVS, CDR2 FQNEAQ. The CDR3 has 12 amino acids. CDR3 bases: TGTGCCAGCAGCTTACCGGCAGATACGCAGTATTTT. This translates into CASSLPADTQYF.

This chain's CDR3 is CASSFRGRGNPGANVLTF. In DNA, the CDR3 is TGTGCCAGCAGCTTCAGGGGGCGAGGTAATCCTGGGGCCAACGTCCTGACTTTC. This sequence joins TRBV11-2 and TRBJ2-6, with 8 bases that match TRBD1. CDR1 and CDR2 (germline): SGHAT, FQNNGV. This CDR3 region has 18 residues. The V segment lost 3 bases and the J segment 2 bases; nucleotides outside the gene matches: 9.

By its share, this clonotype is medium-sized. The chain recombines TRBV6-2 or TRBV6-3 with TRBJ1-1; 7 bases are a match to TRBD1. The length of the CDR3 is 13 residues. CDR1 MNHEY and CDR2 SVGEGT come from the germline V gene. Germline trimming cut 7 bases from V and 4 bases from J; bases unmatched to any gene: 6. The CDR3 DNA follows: TGTGCCAGCAATCTACAGGGGAGCACTGAAGCTTTCTTT. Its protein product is CASNLQGSTEAFF.

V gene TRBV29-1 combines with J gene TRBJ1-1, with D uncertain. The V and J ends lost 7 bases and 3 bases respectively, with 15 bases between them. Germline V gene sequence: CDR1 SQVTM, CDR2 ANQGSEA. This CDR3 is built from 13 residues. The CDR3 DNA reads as TGCAGCGCCCATCCTTCGCGGCACACTGAAGCTTTCTTT. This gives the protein CSAHPSRHTEAFF.

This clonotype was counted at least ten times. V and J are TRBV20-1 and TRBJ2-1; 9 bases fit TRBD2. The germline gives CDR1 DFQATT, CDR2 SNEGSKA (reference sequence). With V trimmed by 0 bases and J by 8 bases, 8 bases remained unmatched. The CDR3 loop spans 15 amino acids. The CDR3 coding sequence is TGCAGTGCTAGAGATACGGCGGGAGGGCCCGATGAGCAGTTCTTC. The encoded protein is CSARDTAGGPDEQFF.

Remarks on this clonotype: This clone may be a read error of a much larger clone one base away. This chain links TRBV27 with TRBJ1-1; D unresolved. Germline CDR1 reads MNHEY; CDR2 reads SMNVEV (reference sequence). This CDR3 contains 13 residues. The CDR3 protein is CAGSFVGDTEAFF. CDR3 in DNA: TGTGCCGGCAGTTTCGTCGGCGACACTGAAGCTTTCTTT.

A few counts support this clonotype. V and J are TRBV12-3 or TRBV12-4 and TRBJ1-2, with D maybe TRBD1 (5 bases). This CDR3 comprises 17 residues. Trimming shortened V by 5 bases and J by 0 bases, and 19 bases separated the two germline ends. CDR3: CASSPPLGRDANYGYTF. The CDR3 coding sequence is TGTGCCAGCAGTCCACCCCTAGGGCGGGACGCTAACTATGGCTACACCTTC.